Listed here is a single T cell receptor (beta chain). It lacks a known antigen. Base quality data are lacking; no much larger clone is found one base away. Ends trimmed: V by 1 base, J by 7 bases; bases unmatched to a gene: 8. The CDR3 measures 15 amino acids from cysteine to phenylalanine. Of the read, only the CDR3 DNA is kept; its 45 bases are in frame from base 1. Per the germline V gene, KGHSH is the CDR1 and LQKENI is the CDR2. The sample belongs to a study of blood T cell repertoires in COVID-19 (dated by TCRdb to 2020 to 2021). The study in broad terms: Samples from collaborators originated in the United States, Italy and Spain and spanned both the acute and convalescent phases of COVID-19. The prospective study material was composed of cDNA or gDNA derived from T cells, B-cell-depleted T cells, or PBMCs. Subjects who had been exposed to COVID-19, were actively infected with it, or had recovered from it provided the deeply sampled blood TCRbeta repertoires that made up the dataset. The repertoires were released in a freely available public database intended as a resource for research on the immune response to SARS-CoV-2. The samples were drawn from the first 160 participants of the ongoing ImmuneRACE study and from about 1,200 subjects provided by 6 global collaborators. The sample metadata nearly always contained a de-identified subject ID, COVID-19 status, age in years and sex. HLA class I and class II types, where available, came from metadata supplied by the sample provider rather than from assay-based typing.

Study-level results and caveats: Clinical and demographic metadata were provided uncurated, with the amount varying by source and participant.

Whole blood was collected in K2EDTA tubes by collaborating institutions according to the institutions' own protocols. For TCRbeta analysis, collaborators shipped samples in one of three forms: frozen whole blood, isolated PBMCs, or DNA extracted from either of those sample types. The immunoSEQ Assay, a bias-controlled multiplex PCR, was used to amplify TCRbeta CDR3 regions from genomic DNA. On the study's bioinformatics: The number of nucleated cells in each sample was estimated from the amplification of reference gene primers within the assay. To quantify the absolute abundance of each unique TCRbeta CDR3 rearrangement, sequence reads were collapsed and filtered. Productive Simpson clonality was computed per sample as the square root of Simpson's diversity index over productive rearrangements. The immuneACCESS repertoire file appears here via TCRdb, limited to in-frame rearrangements. These files lack a portion of the clones; in checked studies, under half of the deficit traces to unresolved V genes, and the cause of the others is not known. The V and J calls and clone size are taken from that table; D and trimming were inferred from the DNA. The sample table holds approximately 200,000 clones, of which under 90% were seen once. About 4.1% of the sample is in the top ten clones.

The TCR sequence derives from a man aged 50-60 years with acute or convalescent COVID-19. The rearranged segments are TRBV18 and TRBJ2-7, with 9 bases aligning to TRBD1. The material sequenced was peripheral blood. The DNA sequence follows: TGTGCCAGCTCACCACTGGGACAGGGTGATAGGGAGCAGTACTTC. Its protein reads: CASSPLGQGDREQYF.